Listed below are T cell receptor beta chains from one sample, sequenced in a study of T cell responses to AZD1222 COVID-19 vaccine. Only in-frame clones appear in the TCRdb table, and some are missing; sequencing was by immunoSEQ multiplex PCR. The table includes fewer than 120,000 clones, roughly four fifths detected once. The source material was peripheral blood, sampled on day 0 of AZD1222 vaccination. These TCRs come from an adult in good health. Each CDR3 is given with its conserved first and last residue. D genes are given only for firm matches. Clone size is shown for a subset of rows, as once, few, many or a class of expanded clone.

size	V	J	D	DNA	CDR3
NA	TRBV19	TRBJ2-5	TRBD2	TGTGCCAGTAGTATAGCCCAGCGGGGGCCTCAAGAGACCCAGTACTTC	CASSIAQRGPQETQYF
NA	TRBV6-1	TRBJ2-5	TRBD2	TGTGCCAGCAGTGAAGCGCTTCATGGACTAGCGGTTCAAGAGACCCAGTACTTC	CASSEALHGLAVQETQYF
NA	TRBV5-1	TRBJ2-7	NA	TGCGCCAGCAGCCCCGGGACAACTCACTCCTACGAGCAGTACTTC	CASSPGTTHSYEQYF
NA	TRBV29-1	TRBJ1-1	TRBD1	TGCAGCGCAATGGACAGGGTGGCTTTCTTT	CSAMDRVAFF
NA	TRBV5-4	TRBJ2-2	TRBD1	TGTGCCAGCAGCTTGGGAGGACAGGGGGGGACCGGGGAGCTGTTTTTT	CASSLGGQGGTGELFF
NA	TRBV21-1	TRBJ2-1	NA	TGTGCCAGCAGCAAAGTGAGGACAGGGGGTGTCAATGAGCAGTTCTTC	CASSKVRTGGVNEQFF
NA	TRBV28	TRBJ1-1	NA	TGTGCCAGCAGTTTAGTTGGCATGCAGGGACGGACTGAAGCTTTCTTT	CASSLVGMQGRTEAFF
NA	TRBV4-3	TRBJ2-1	NA	TGCGCCAGCAGCCAAAAAAGCGGTAGCTCCTACAATGAGCAGTTCTTC	CASSQKSGSSYNEQFF
once	TRBV28	TRBJ1-1	NA	TGTGCCAGCAGTGAAAGGGACACTGAAGCTTTCTTT	CASSERDTEAFF
NA	TRBV28	TRBJ1-2	NA	TGTGCCAGCAGTTTTGGCCGGCACTATGGCTACACCTTC	CASSFGRHYGYTF
NA	TRBV7-2	TRBJ2-6	TRBD1	TGTGCCAGCAGCCGGGACAGCAACTCTGGGGCCAACGTCCTGACTTTC	CASSRDSNSGANVLTF
NA	TRBV7-9	TRBJ1-1	TRBD1	TGTGCCAGCAGCAGAACAGGGGCTACTGAAGCTTTCTTT	CASSRTGATEAFF
NA	TRBV6-5	TRBJ2-6	NA	TGTGCCAGCAGTTACTCTTGGGTCTCAGGGGCCAACGTCCTGACTTTC	CASSYSWVSGANVLTF
NA	TRBV28	TRBJ1-6	NA	TGTGCCAGCAGTTTTTGGGTTTCGGATTCACCCCTCCACTTT	CASSFWVSDSPLHF
NA	TRBV19	TRBJ1-1	NA	TGTGCCAGACAGGGTGATACTGAAGCTTTCTTT	CARQGDTEAFF
NA	TRBV3-1/TRBV3-2	TRBJ2-3	NA	TGTGCCAGCAGCAAACACACGGATGGAGATACGCAGTATTTT	CASSKHTDGDTQYF
once	TRBV6-5	TRBJ2-7	TRBD2	TGTGCCACGGGACTAGCGGAGAAGTACTTC	CATGLAEKYF
NA	TRBV5-1	TRBJ1-2	TRBD1	TGCGCCAGCAGTGGTGACAGGGGGCAGTCTGGCTACACCTTC	CASSGDRGQSGYTF
NA	TRBV19	TRBJ1-1	TRBD1	TGTGCCAGTCGTCTCGGAGACAGGGCGACTTCTGAAGCTTTCTTT	CASRLGDRATSEAFF
NA	TRBV5-1	TRBJ2-3	TRBD2	TGCGCCAGCAGATACCGACTAGCGGGGGGCGCAGATACGCAGTATTTT	CASRYRLAGGADTQYF
NA	TRBV28	TRBJ1-4	NA	TGTGCCAGCAGTTTTGCCGGATTTAATGAAAAACTGTTTTTT	CASSFAGFNEKLFF
NA	TRBV7-9	TRBJ1-1	NA	TGTGCCAGCAGCTTAGCTGTAGCTAGGACTGAAGCTTTCTTT	CASSLAVARTEAFF
NA	TRBV6-1	TRBJ1-3	NA	TGTGCCAGCAGTGAGAACAAGTTGACCATATATTTT	CASSENKLTIYF
NA	TRBV13	TRBJ2-5	NA	TGTGCCAGCAGCTTATCCCCCCAGGAGACCCAGTACTTC	CASSLSPQETQYF
NA	TRBV4-3	TRBJ1-3	NA	TGCGCCAGCAGCCAAGATTACGGTACTGGAAACACCATATATTTT	CASSQDYGTGNTIYF
NA	TRBV27	TRBJ2-4	NA	TGTGCCAGCAGTGGCGTTGACACCCTCGCCAAGGACATTCAGTACTTC	CASSGVDTLAKDIQYF
NA	TRBV5-5	TRBJ2-5	NA	TGTGCCAGCAGTCGTAACAGGGATCAAGAGACCCAGTACTTC	CASSRNRDQETQYF
NA	TRBV19	TRBJ1-1	TRBD1	TGTGCCAGTAGCACGGGACAGGGGGGAACTGAAGCTTTCTTT	CASSTGQGGTEAFF
NA	TRBV10-3	TRBJ1-2	NA	TGTGCCATCAGTGACTATTCTGTCGACTCTAACTATGGCTACACCTTC	CAISDYSVDSNYGYTF
NA	TRBV6-5	TRBJ2-7	NA	TGTGCCAGCAGCGATTCCGGACTGACCTACGAGCAGTACTTC	CASSDSGLTYEQYF
NA	TRBV21-1	TRBJ1-2	NA	TGTGCCAGCAGCCCAAGTCGGGACAGGGCTTTCACTAACTATGGCTACACCTTC	CASSPSRDRAFTNYGYTF
NA	TRBV28	TRBJ2-6	NA	TGTGCCAGCTGTGGTCAGGACTCTGGGGCCAACGTCCTGACTTTC	CASCGQDSGANVLTF
once	TRBV6-5	TRBJ1-2	NA	TGTGCCAGCAGGCCCGACAGGCTCTATGGCTACACCTTC	CASRPDRLYGYTF
NA	TRBV19	TRBJ2-4	TRBD1	TGTGCCACCACCCGGACAGGGAGAGAAAACATTCAGTACTTC	CATTRTGRENIQYF
NA	TRBV28	TRBJ2-2	TRBD1	TGTGCCAGCAGGCCGCTACAGGGGTGGGAGCTGTTTTTT	CASRPLQGWELFF
NA	TRBV19	TRBJ1-6	TRBD1	TGTGCCAGTGGTACAGGGGTATGGGGGCATTCACCCCTCCACTTT	CASGTGVWGHSPLHF
NA	TRBV7-2	TRBJ2-5	NA	TGTGCCAGCAGCTCCCCCTCTGGGATGGAGACCCAGTACTTC	CASSSPSGMETQYF
NA	TRBV7-2	TRBJ1-1	NA	TGTGCCAGCAGCTCACCGGGACCATACACTGAAGCTTTCTTT	CASSSPGPYTEAFF
NA	TRBV23-1	TRBJ2-7	TRBD2	TGCGCCAGCAGTCACAGCTGGACTAGCGGTTCCTACGAGCAGTACTTC	CASSHSWTSGSYEQYF
NA	TRBV4-1	TRBJ2-5	NA	TGCGCCAGCAGCCAACCCCTGAGAGAGACCCAGTACTTC	CASSQPLRETQYF
NA	TRBV5-1	TRBJ1-1	TRBD1	TGCGCCAGCAGCTTCGGCTACTCAGGGGGCGGAGGGGAAGCTTTCTTT	CASSFGYSGGGGEAFF
NA	TRBV21-1	TRBJ2-7	NA	TGTGCCAGCAGCAAAGCCGCTAGCGGGAGCTACGAGCAGTACTTC	CASSKAASGSYEQYF
NA	TRBV7-9	TRBJ2-1	NA	TGTGCCAGCAGCGTAGGATACAATGAGCAGTTCTTC	CASSVGYNEQFF
NA	TRBV4-3	TRBJ1-1	TRBD1	TGCGCCAGCAGCTCCAAACAGGGGGGCACTGAAGCTTTCTTT	CASSSKQGGTEAFF
NA	TRBV4-3	TRBJ2-2	NA	TGCGCCAGCAGCCAAAACGCGCAGCGGAACACCGGGGAGCTGTTTTTT	CASSQNAQRNTGELFF
NA	TRBV24-1	TRBJ2-7	TRBD2	TGTGCCACCAGGGCGGGACTAGGGTCCTCCGAGCAGTACTTC	CATRAGLGSSEQYF
NA	TRBV29-1	TRBJ2-3	NA	TGCAGCGTTGAAGGTGGCCAAGACAGGAGCACAGATACGCAGTATTTT	CSVEGGQDRSTDTQYF
few	TRBV28	TRBJ2-7	NA	TGTGCCAGCAGTTCTCAGGGAGGTTTAGGGTCCTACGAGCAGTACTTC	CASSSQGGLGSYEQYF
NA	TRBV6-5	TRBJ1-5	NA	TGTGCCAGCAGTCCTAGCAATCAGCCCCAGCATTTT	CASSPSNQPQHF
NA	TRBV9	TRBJ1-1	NA	TGTGCCAGCAGCGTAGCTGGAGGGGGGACTGAAGCTTTCTTT	CASSVAGGGTEAFF
NA	TRBV7-2	TRBJ2-2	NA	TGTGCCAGCAGCTTAAATCTTCCCGGGGAGCTGTTTTTT	CASSLNLPGELFF
NA	TRBV3-1/TRBV3-2	TRBJ1-1	NA	TGTGCCAGCAGCCAAGAGAACAACCTAGCTTTCTTT	CASSQENNLAFF
NA	TRBV12-3/TRBV12-4	TRBJ2-7	NA	TGTGCCAGCAGTTTCGGGGACACCTACGAGCAGTACTTC	CASSFGDTYEQYF
NA	TRBV5-1	TRBJ1-4	NA	TGCGCCAGCAGCCCTGACCCGGGACGGCATAATGAAAAACTGTTTTTT	CASSPDPGRHNEKLFF
NA	TRBV30	TRBJ1-5	TRBD1	TGTGCCTGGAGCCGGGACAGGGGTTCGGGTAGCAATCAGCCCCAGCATTTT	CAWSRDRGSGSNQPQHF
NA	TRBV6-5	TRBJ1-6	NA	TGTGCCGGCGGCCCTCACCGAGGGTCCCTCCACTTT	CAGGPHRGSLHF
NA	TRBV6-5	TRBJ1-5	TRBD1	TGTGCCAGCAGGAAGACAGGGGGGACGAATCAGCCCCAGCATTTT	CASRKTGGTNQPQHF
NA	TRBV30	TRBJ2-2	NA	TGTGCCTGGAGTGTGCAGGCTTCAACGAACACCGGGGAGCTGTTTTTT	CAWSVQASTNTGELFF
NA	TRBV2	TRBJ1-5	NA	TGTGCCAGCCTCTTGGGGAGGGGTCAGCCCCAGCATTTT	CASLLGRGQPQHF
NA	TRBV27	TRBJ1-2	TRBD1	TGTGCCAGCAGGGGACAGGGGGCAAACGGCTACACCTTC	CASRGQGANGYTF